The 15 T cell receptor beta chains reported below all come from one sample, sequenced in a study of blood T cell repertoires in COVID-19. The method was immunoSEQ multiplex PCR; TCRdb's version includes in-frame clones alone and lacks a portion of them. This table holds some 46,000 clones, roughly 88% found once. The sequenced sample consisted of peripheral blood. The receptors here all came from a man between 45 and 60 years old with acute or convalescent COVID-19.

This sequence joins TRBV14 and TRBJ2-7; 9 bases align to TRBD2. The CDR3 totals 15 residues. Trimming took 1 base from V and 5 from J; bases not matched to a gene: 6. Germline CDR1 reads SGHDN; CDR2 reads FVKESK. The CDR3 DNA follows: TGTGCCAGCAGCCAAGCTGCGGGAGGGCCGAACGAGCAGTACTTC. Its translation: CASSQAAGGPNEQYF. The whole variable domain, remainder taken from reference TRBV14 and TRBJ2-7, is EAGVTQFPSHSVIEKGQTVTLRCDPISGHDNLYWYRRVMGKEIKFLLHFVKESKQDESGMPNNRFLAERTGGTYSTLKVQPAELEDSGVYFCASSQAAGGPNEQYFGPGTRLTVT.

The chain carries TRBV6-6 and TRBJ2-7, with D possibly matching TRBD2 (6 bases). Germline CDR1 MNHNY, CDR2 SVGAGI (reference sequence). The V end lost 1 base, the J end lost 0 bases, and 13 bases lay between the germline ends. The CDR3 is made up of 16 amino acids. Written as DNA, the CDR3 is TGTGCCAGCAGTTACTTACCCCGGGAGCCCTCCTACGAGCAGTACTTC. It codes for CASSYLPREPSYEQYF.

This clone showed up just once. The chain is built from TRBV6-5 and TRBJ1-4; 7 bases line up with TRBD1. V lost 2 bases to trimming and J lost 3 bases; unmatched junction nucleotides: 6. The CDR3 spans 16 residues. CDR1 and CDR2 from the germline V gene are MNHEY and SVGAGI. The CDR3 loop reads CASSYGWDSPNEKLFF. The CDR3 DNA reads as TGTGCCAGCAGTTACGGATGGGACAGCCCTAATGAAAAACTGTTTTTT.

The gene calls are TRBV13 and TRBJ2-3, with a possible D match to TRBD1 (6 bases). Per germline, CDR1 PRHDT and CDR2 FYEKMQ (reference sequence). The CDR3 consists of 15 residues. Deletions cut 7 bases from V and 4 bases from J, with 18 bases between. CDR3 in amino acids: CASTNLDSPSDTQYF. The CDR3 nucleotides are TGTGCCAGCACCAATTTGGACAGCCCATCAGATACGCAGTATTTT.

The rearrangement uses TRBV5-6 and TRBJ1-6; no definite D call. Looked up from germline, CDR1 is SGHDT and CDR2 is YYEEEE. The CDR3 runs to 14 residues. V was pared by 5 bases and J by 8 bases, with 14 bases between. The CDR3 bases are TGTGCCAGCAGTCGCCTTGAGGTTGATTCACCCCTCCACTTT. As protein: CASSRLEVDSPLHF.

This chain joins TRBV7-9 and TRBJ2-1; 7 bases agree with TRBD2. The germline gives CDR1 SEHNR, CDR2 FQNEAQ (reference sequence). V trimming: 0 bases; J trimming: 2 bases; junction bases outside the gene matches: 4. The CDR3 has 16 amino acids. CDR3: CASSLAKAGPYNEQFF. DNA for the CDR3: TGTGCCAGCAGCTTAGCCAAAGCGGGACCCTACAATGAGCAGTTCTTC.

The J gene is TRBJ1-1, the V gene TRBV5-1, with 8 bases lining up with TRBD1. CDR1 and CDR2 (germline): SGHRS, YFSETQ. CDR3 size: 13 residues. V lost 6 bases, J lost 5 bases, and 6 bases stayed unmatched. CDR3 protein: CASKVTGVTEAFF. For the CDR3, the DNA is TGCGCCAGCAAAGTGACAGGGGTAACTGAAGCTTTCTTT.

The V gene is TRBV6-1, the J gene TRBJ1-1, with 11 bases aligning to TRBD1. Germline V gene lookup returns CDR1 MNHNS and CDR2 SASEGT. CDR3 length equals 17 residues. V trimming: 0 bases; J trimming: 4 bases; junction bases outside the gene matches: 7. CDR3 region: CASSEARDRGVSTEAFF. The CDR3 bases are TGTGCCAGCAGTGAAGCTAGGGACAGGGGGGTGTCCACTGAAGCTTTCTTT.

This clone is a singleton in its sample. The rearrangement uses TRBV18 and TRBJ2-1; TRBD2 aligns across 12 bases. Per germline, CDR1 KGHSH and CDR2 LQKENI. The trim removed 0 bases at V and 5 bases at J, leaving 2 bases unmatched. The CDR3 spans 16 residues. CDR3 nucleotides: TGTGCCAGCTCACCACCGCGGACTAGCGGGGACAATGAGCAGTTCTTC. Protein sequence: CASSPPRTSGDNEQFF.

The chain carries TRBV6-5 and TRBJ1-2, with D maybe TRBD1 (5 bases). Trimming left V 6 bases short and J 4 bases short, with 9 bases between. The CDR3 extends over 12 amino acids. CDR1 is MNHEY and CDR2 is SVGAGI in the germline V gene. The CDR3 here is CASRQEFYGYTF. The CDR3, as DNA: TGTGCCAGCAGACAGGAGTTCTATGGCTACACCTTC.

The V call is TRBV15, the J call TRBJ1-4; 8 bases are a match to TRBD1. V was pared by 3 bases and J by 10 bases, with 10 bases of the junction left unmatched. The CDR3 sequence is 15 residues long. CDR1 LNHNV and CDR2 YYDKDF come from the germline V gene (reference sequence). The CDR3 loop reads CATSRPGQVGGKLFF. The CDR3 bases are TGTGCCACCAGCAGGCCGGGACAGGTGGGGGGAAAACTGTTTTTT. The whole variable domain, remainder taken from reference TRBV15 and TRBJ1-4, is DAMVIQNPRYQVTQFGKPVTLSCSQTLNHNVMYWYQQKSSQAPKLLFHYYDKDFNNEADTPDNFQSRRPNTSFCFLDIRSPGLGDTAMYLCATSRPGQVGGKLFFGSGTQLSVL.

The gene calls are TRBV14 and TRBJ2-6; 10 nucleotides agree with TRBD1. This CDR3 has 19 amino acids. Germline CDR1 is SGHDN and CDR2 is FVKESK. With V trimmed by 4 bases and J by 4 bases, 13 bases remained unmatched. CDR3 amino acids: CASSREYGTGAPGANVLTF. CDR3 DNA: TGTGCCAGCAGCCGAGAATATGGGACAGGGGCGCCAGGGGCCAACGTCCTGACTTTC.

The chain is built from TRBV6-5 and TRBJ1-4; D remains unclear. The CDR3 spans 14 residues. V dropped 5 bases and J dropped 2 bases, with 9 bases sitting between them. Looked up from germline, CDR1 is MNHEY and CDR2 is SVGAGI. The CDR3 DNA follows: TGTGCCAGCAGTCGCGGGGTTACTAATGAAAAACTGTTTTTT. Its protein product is CASSRGVTNEKLFF.

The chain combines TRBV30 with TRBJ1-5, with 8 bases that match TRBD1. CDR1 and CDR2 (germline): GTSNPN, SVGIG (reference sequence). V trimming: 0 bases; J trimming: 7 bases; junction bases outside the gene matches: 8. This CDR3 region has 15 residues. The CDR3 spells CAWSVQDRDSQPQHF. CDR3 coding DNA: TGTGCCTGGAGTGTACAGGACAGGGATTCACAGCCCCAGCATTTT.

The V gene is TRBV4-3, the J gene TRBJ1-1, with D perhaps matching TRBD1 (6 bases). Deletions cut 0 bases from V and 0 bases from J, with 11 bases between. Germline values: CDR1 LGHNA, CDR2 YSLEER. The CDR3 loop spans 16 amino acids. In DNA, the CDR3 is TGCGCCAGCAGCCAAGATTGGGGACAACTGAACACTGAAGCTTTCTTT. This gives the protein CASSQDWGQLNTEAFF.